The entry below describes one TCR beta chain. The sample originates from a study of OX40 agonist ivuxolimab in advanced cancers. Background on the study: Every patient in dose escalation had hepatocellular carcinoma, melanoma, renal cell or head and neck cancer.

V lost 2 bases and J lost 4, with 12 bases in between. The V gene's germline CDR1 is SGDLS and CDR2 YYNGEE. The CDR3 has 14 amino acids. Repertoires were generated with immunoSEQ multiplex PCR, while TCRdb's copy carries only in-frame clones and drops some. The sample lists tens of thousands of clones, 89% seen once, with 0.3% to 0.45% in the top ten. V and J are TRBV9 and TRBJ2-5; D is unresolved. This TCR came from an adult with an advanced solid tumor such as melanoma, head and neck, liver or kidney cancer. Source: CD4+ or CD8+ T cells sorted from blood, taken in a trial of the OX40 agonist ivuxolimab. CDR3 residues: CASSVAAKRETQYF. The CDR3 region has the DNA TGTGCCAGCAGCGTGGCGGCCAAGAGAGAGACCCAGTACTTC. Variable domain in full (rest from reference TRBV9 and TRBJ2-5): DSGVTQTPKHLITATGQRVTLRCSPRSGDLSVYWYQQSLDQGLQFLIQYYNGEERAKGNILERFSAQQFPDLHSELNLSSLELGDSALYFCASSVAAKRETQYFGPGTRLLVL.